Sequencing of this TCR beta chain was carried out in a study of vaccination effects on CD4 cells after COVID-19. Clones were sequenced by immunoSEQ multiplex PCR, and TCRdb holds only the in-frame ones, with some missing. Of 64,000 or so clones in the sample, 60% to 80% were seen once. Viral peptide pool expansion of antigen-specific CD4+ T cells preceded sequencing in the ViraFEST assay. The culture ran for about 11 days, and then CD4+ T cells were isolated. Every participant took two doses of the BNT162b2 or mRNA-1273 vaccine. Vaccine recipients lacked prior SARS-CoV-2 infection and had negative nucleocapsid antibodies. Turning to this clone: Its antigen is as yet unknown.

Germline V gene lookup returns CDR1 MNHEY and CDR2 SMNVEV (reference sequence). V was trimmed by 1 base and J by 3 bases, leaving 15 bases between them. CDR3 length equals 16 residues. Sequencing was performed on CD4+ T cells from PBMCs cultured with HCoV-OC43 spike peptides, taken after COVID-19 vaccination. Specified subset: HCoV-OC43 spike overlapping peptide pool stimulation. This rearrangement joins TRBV27 to TRBJ1-2; a weak D match, TRBD1 (5 bases). This sequence was found in a human donor who received a COVID-19 vaccine. This CDR3 is CASSLYTRGGHYGYTF. The CDR3 nucleotides are TGTGCCAGCAGTTTATACACCCGTGGGGGACACTATGGCTACACCTTC.